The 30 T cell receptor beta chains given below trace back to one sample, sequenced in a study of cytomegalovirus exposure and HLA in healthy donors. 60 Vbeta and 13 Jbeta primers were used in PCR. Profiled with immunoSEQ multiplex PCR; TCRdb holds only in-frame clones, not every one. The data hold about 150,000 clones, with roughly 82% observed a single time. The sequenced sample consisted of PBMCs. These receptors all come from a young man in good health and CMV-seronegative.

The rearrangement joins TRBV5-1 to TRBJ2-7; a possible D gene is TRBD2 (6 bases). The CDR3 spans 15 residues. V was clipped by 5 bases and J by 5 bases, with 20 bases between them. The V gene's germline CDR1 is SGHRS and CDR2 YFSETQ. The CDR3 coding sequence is TGCGCCAGCAGGCCCACCCCCGTCAGGGAGGACGAGCAGTACTTC. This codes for CASRPTPVREDEQYF.

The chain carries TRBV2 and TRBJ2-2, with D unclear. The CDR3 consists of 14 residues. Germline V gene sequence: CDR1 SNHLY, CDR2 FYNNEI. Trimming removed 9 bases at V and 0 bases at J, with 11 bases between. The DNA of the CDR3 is TGTGCCAGAAGTAGCAACTCGAACACCGGGGAGCTGTTTTTT. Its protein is CARSSNSNTGELFF.

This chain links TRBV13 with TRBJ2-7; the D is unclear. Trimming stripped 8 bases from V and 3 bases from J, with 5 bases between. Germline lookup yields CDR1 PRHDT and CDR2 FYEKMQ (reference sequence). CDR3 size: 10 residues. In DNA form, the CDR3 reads TGTGCCAGCTCGGGCTACGAGCAGTACTTC. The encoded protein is CASSGYEQYF. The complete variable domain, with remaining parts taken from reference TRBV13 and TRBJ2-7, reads AAGVIQSPRHLIKEKRETATLKCYPIPRHDTVYWYQQGPGQDPQFLISFYEKMQSDKGSIPDRFSAQQFSDYHSELNMSSLELGDSALYFCASSGYEQYFGPGTRLTVT.

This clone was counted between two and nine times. In DNA form, the CDR3 reads TGTGCCAGCAGTGAAGCTGGGGACAGGGGGTGGTACGAGCAGTACTTC. This sequence encodes CASSEAGDRGWYEQYF. The V and J genes are TRBV2 and TRBJ2-7; the match to TRBD1 covers 11 bases. Looked up from germline, CDR1 is SNHLY and CDR2 is FYNNEI. The CDR3 consists of 16 residues. The V gene end was trimmed by 0 bases and the J gene end by 4 bases; junction bases not matched to a gene: 5.

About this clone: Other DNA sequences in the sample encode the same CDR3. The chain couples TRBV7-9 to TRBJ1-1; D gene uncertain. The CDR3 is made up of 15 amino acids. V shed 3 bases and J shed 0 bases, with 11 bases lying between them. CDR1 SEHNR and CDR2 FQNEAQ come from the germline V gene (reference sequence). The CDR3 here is CASSFRVTMNTEAFF. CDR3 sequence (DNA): TGTGCCAGCAGCTTCCGGGTAACGATGAACACTGAAGCTTTCTTT. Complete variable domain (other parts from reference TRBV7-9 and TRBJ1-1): DTGVSQNPRHKITKRGQNVTFRCDPISEHNRLYWYRQTLGQGPEFLTYFQNEAQLEKSRLLSDRFSAERPKGSFSTLEIQRTEQGDSAMYLCASSFRVTMNTEAFFGQGTRLTVV.

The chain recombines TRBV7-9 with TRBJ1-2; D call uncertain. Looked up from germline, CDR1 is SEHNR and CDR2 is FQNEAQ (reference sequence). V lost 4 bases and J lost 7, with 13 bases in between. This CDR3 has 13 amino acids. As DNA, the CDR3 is TGTGCCAGCAGCTACGCACCATCGAGTGGCTACACCTTC. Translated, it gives CASSYAPSSGYTF.

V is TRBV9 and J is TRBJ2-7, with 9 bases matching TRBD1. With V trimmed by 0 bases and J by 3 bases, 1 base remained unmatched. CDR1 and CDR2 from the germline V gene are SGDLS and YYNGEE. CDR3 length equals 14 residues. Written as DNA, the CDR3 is TGTGCCAGCAGCGTAGGGGGACAGGGCTACGAGCAGTACTTC. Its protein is CASSVGGQGYEQYF.

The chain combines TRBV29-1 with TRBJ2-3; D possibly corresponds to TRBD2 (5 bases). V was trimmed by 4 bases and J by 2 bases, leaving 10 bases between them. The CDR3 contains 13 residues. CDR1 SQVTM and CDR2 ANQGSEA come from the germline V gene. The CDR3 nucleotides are TGCAGCGTTGGAGAAGGACTCACAGATACGCAGTATTTT. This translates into CSVGEGLTDTQYF.

In nucleotides, the CDR3 is TGTGCCAGCAGCGTAGCTTTGAGCTCCTACAATGAGCAGTTCTTC. Protein sequence: CASSVALSSYNEQFF. The rearrangement uses TRBV9 and TRBJ2-1; no clear D gene. Per the germline V gene, CDR1 is SGDLS and CDR2 is YYNGEE. The CDR3 covers 15 residues. V lost 0 bases, J lost 0 bases, and 7 bases lay in between.

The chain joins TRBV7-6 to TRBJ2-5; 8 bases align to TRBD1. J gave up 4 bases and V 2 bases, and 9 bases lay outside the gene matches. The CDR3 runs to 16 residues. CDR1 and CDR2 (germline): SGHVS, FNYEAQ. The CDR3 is CASSLPSQGAGETQYF. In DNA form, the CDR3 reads TGTGCCAGCAGCTTACCATCTCAGGGGGCGGGAGAGACCCAGTACTTC.

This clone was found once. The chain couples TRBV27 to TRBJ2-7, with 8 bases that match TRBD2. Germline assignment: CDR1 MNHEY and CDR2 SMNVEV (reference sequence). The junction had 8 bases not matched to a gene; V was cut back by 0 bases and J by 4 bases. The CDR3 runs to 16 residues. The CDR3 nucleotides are TGTGCCAGCAGTTTATCGATGGCTAGCGGGTTGTACGAGCAGTACTTC. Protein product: CASSLSMASGLYEQYF.

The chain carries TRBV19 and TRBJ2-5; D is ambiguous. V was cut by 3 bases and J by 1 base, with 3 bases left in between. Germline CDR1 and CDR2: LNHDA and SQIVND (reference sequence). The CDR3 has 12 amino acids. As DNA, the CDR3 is TGTGCCAGTAGTATCTTCCAAGAGACCCAGTACTTC. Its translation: CASSIFQETQYF.

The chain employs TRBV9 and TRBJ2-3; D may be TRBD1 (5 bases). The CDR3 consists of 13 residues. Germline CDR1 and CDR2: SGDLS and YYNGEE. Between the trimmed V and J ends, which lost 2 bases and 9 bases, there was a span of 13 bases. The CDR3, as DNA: TGTGCCAGCAGCGTCGATCCTCAGGGCACGCAGTATTTT. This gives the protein CASSVDPQGTQYF.

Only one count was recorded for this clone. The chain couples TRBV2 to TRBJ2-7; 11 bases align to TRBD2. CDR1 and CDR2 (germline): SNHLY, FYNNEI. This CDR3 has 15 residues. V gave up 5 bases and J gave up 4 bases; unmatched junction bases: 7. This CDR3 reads CASSQTSGRKYEQYF. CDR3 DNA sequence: TGTGCCAGCAGTCAAACTAGCGGGAGAAAGTACGAGCAGTACTTC.

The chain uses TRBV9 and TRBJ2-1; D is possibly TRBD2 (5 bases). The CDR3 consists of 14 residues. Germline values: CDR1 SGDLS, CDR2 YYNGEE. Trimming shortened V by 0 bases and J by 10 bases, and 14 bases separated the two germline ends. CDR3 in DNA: TGTGCCAGCAGCGTAGACGGCAGGACTGGGGAGCAGTTCTTC. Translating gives CASSVDGRTGEQFF.

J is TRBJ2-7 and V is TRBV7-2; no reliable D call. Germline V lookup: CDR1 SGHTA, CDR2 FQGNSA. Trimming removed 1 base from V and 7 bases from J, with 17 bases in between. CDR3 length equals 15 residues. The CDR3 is CASSLGFSSLEEQYF. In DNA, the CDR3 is TGTGCCAGCAGCTTAGGTTTTAGCTCACTTGAGGAGCAGTACTTC.

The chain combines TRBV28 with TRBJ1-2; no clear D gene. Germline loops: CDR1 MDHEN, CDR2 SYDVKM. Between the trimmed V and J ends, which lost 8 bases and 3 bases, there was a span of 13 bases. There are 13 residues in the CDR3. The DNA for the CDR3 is TGTGCCAGCCTTACCCGAGTCGACTATGGCTACACCTTC. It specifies CASLTRVDYGYTF.

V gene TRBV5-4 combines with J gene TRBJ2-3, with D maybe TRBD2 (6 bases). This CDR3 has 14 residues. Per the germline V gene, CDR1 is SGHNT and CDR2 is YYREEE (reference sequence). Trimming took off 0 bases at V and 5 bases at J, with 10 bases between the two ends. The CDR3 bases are TGTGCCAGCAGCTTGGCTATGGGGGGAGATACGCAGTATTTT. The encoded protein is CASSLAMGGDTQYF.

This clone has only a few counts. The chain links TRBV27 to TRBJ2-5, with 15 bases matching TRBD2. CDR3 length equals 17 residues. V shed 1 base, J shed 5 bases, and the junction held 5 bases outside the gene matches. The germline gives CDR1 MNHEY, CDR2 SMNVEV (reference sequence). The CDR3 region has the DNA TGTGCCAGCAGTTTATTAGGACTAGCGGGAGGGGGGGAGACCCAGTACTTC. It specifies CASSLLGLAGGGETQYF.

The CDR3 loop reads CASGRVRGGDRFSTEAFF. CDR3 nucleotides: TGCGCCAGCGGACGTGTGCGGGGTGGGGATCGCTTTAGCACTGAAGCTTTCTTT. This chain joins TRBV5-1 and TRBJ1-1; D unresolved. This CDR3 contains 18 residues. V lost 7 bases to trimming and J lost 4 bases, with 29 bases between them. The germline gives CDR1 SGHRS, CDR2 YFSETQ.

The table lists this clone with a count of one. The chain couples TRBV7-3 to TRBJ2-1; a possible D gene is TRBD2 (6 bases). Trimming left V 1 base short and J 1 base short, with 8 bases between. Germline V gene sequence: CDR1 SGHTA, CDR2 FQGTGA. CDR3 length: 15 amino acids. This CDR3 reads CASSLSGISYNEQFF. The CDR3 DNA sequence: TGTGCCAGCAGCTTAAGCGGGATTTCCTACAATGAGCAGTTCTTC.

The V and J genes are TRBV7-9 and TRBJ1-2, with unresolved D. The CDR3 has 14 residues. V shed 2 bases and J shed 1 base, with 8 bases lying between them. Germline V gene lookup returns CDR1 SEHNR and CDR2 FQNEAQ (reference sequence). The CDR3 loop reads CASSLSNNNYGYTF. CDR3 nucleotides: TGTGCCAGCAGCTTATCCAACAATAACTATGGCTACACCTTC. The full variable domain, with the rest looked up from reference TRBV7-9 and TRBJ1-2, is DTGVSQNPRHKITKRGQNVTFRCDPISEHNRLYWYRQTLGQGPEFLTYFQNEAQLEKSRLLSDRFSAERPKGSFSTLEIQRTEQGDSAMYLCASSLSNNNYGYTFGSGTRLTVV.

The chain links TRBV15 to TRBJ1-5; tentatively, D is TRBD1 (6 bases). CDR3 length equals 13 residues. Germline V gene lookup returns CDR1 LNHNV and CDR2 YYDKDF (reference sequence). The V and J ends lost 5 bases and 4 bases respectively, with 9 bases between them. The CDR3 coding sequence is TGTGCCACCAGCCTTCAGGGGAATCAGCCCCAGCATTTT. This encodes CATSLQGNQPQHF. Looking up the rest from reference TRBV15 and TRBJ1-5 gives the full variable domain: DAMVIQNPRYQVTQFGKPVTLSCSQTLNHNVMYWYQQKSSQAPKLLFHYYDKDFNNEADTPDNFQSRRPNTSFCFLDIRSPGLGDTAMYLCATSLQGNQPQHFGDGTRLSIL.

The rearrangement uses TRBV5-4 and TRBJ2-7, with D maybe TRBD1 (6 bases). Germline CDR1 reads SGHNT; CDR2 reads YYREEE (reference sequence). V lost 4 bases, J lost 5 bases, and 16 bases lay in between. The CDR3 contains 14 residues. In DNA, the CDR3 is TGTGCCAGCAGCCCCTGGGCAGGGGCGGACGAGCAGTACTTC. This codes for CASSPWAGADEQYF.

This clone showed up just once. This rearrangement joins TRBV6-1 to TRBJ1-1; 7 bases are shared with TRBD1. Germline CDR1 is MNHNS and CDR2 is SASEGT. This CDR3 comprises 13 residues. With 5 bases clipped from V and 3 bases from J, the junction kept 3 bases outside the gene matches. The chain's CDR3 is CASSRTGDTEAFF. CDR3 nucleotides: TGTGCCAGCAGTAGGACAGGCGACACTGAAGCTTTCTTT.

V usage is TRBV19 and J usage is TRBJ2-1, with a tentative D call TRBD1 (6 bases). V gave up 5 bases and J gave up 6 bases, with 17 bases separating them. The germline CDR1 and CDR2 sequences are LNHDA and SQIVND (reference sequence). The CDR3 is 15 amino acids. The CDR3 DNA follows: TGTGCCAGTAGTGATGACAGGACTGTGGGCAATGAGCAGTTCTTC. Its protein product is CASSDDRTVGNEQFF.

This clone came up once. This CDR3 is CASSLGLAGSYEQYF. The CDR3 DNA reads TGCGCCAGCAGCTTGGGACTAGCGGGCTCCTACGAGCAGTACTTC. V usage is TRBV5-1 and J usage is TRBJ2-7; 10 bases match TRBD2. Germline CDR1 and CDR2: SGHRS and YFSETQ. J was trimmed by 0 bases and V by 0 bases; bases with no gene match: 0. CDR3 length: 15 residues.

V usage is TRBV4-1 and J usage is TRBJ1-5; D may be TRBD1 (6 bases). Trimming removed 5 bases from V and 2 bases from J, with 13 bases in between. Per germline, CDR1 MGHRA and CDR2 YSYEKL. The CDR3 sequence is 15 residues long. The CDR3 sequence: CASSLGNRGNQPQHF. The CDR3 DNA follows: TGCGCCAGCAGCTTAGGGAACAGGGGCAATCAGCCCCAGCATTTT.

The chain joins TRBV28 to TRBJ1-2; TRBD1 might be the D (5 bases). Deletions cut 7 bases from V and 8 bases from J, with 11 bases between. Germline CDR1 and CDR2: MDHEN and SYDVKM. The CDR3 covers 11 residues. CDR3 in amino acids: CASTWGEGYTF. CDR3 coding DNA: TGTGCCAGCACCTGGGGGGAGGGCTACACCTTC.

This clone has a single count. The CDR3 sequence: CASSWGGQGNQPQHF. In nucleotides, the CDR3 is TGTGCCAGCAGCTGGGGGGGACAGGGCAATCAGCCCCAGCATTTT. V and J are TRBV7-6 and TRBJ1-5; 8 nucleotides match TRBD1. CDR3 length: 15 residues. The V segment lost 4 bases and the J segment 2 bases; nucleotides outside the gene matches: 4. Germline CDR1 is SGHVS and CDR2 is FNYEAQ.